A selection of T cell receptor beta chains follows, all from one sample in a study of blood T cells in healthy people across ages. TCRdb reprocessed the 5' RACE reads with MiXCR, giving one entry per CDR3 protein. The table lists about 1,500,000 distinct CDR3 sequences, approximately 30% of them singletons, with about 7.7% in the top ten. Sequenced input: blood. The receptors were gathered from a woman aged 25 to 45 in good health. Both conserved end residues are part of each CDR3. The D gene is left open where the match is weak. Some rows mark clone size as missing; the rest say once, few, many or name a class of expanded clone.

clone_size: NA; j_call: TRBJ2-1; d_call: NA; v_call: TRBV10-2; cdr3_nt: TGCGCCAGCAGTGAGTCCTATGAGCAGTTCTTC; cdr3_aa: CASSESYEQFF
clone_size: NA; j_call: TRBJ2-7; d_call: TRBD1; v_call: TRBV5-1; cdr3_nt: TGCGCCAGCAGCTCGGTCCAGGGGGCGTACGAGCAGTACTTC; cdr3_aa: CASSSVQGAYEQYF
clone_size: NA; j_call: TRBJ2-1; d_call: NA; v_call: TRBV20-1; cdr3_nt: TGCAGTGCTTTAAAAACGGTGAATGAGCAGTTCTTC; cdr3_aa: CSALKTVNEQFF
clone_size: NA; j_call: TRBJ2-3; d_call: TRBD2; v_call: TRBV7-6; cdr3_nt: TGTGCCAGCAGCTTTAATTGGGGGGGTACGCAGTATTTT; cdr3_aa: CASSFNWGGTQYF
clone_size: many; j_call: TRBJ2-7; d_call: TRBD1; v_call: TRBV20-1; cdr3_nt: TGCAGTGCTAGGGCAACCGGGACAGGGGGGAACGAGCAGTACTTC; cdr3_aa: CSARATGTGGNEQYF
clone_size: few; j_call: TRBJ2-5; d_call: NA; v_call: TRBV12-3/TRBV12-4; cdr3_nt: TGTGCCAGCAGGGACGCCCTACAAGAGACCCAGTACTTC; cdr3_aa: CASRDALQETQYF
clone_size: few; j_call: TRBJ2-1; d_call: NA; v_call: TRBV7-2; cdr3_nt: TGTGCCAGCAGCTTAGAGTGGCCTAGCGCCAACAGGGAGCAGTTCTTC; cdr3_aa: CASSLEWPSANREQFF
clone_size: many; j_call: TRBJ2-1; d_call: NA; v_call: TRBV7-9; cdr3_nt: TGCGCCAGCAGCTTGGTGGGTAGCGGCAATGAGCAGTTCTTC; cdr3_aa: CASSLVGSGNEQFF
clone_size: few; j_call: TRBJ2-7; d_call: TRBD2; v_call: TRBV12-3/TRBV12-4; cdr3_nt: TGTGCCAGCACCGGGACTAGCAGTCTCTACGAGCAGTACTTC; cdr3_aa: CASTGTSSLYEQYF
clone_size: NA; j_call: TRBJ1-2; d_call: NA; v_call: TRBV2; cdr3_nt: TGTGCCAGCAGTGAAGCGCTTCAGGCGCCCAATGGCTACACCTTC; cdr3_aa: CASSEALQAPNGYTF
clone_size: few; j_call: TRBJ2-5; d_call: TRBD2; v_call: TRBV2; cdr3_nt: TGTGCCAGCAATCTAGCGGGGGACCAAGAGACCCAGTACTTC; cdr3_aa: CASNLAGDQETQYF
clone_size: NA; j_call: TRBJ2-1; d_call: NA; v_call: TRBV3-1; cdr3_nt: TGTGCCAGCAGCCCGCTTCGGGACTCCCTTTTCTTC; cdr3_aa: CASSPLRDSLFF
clone_size: NA; j_call: TRBJ2-1; d_call: NA; v_call: TRBV15; cdr3_nt: TGTGCCACCAGCAAGCACCAGTCCGGTTTGAATGAGCAGTTCTTC; cdr3_aa: CATSKHQSGLNEQFF
clone_size: few; j_call: TRBJ1-1; d_call: NA; v_call: TRBV6-5; cdr3_nt: TGTGCCAGCAGTTACTCAGGAATCCCCTCAAACACTGAAGCTTTCTTT; cdr3_aa: CASSYSGIPSNTEAFF
clone_size: few; j_call: TRBJ2-5; d_call: NA; v_call: TRBV2; cdr3_nt: TGTGCCAGCAGTGAATCTAGCGTCCAAGAGACCCAGTACTTC; cdr3_aa: CASSESSVQETQYF
clone_size: few; j_call: TRBJ1-2; d_call: NA; v_call: TRBV27; cdr3_nt: TGTGCCAGCACGGTAGGGCCGTCCTATGGCTACACCTTC; cdr3_aa: CASTVGPSYGYTF
clone_size: NA; j_call: TRBJ2-1; d_call: TRBD1; v_call: TRBV28; cdr3_nt: TGTGCCAGCAGTTTCTGTCGAGGGGGCGGTGAGCAGTTCTTC; cdr3_aa: CASSFCRGGGEQFF
clone_size: many; j_call: TRBJ2-1; d_call: TRBD1; v_call: TRBV6-5; cdr3_nt: TGTGCCAGCAGTGCCCCGACAGGGGGCGATGAGCAGTTCTTC; cdr3_aa: CASSAPTGGDEQFF
clone_size: many; j_call: TRBJ2-1; d_call: TRBD2; v_call: TRBV5-1; cdr3_nt: TGCGCCAGCAGCTTGTTACCTAGCGGGGGTGTCGATGAGCAGTTCTTC; cdr3_aa: CASSLLPSGGVDEQFF
clone_size: NA; j_call: TRBJ2-3; d_call: NA; v_call: TRBV30; cdr3_nt: TGTGCCTGGTTGTCACCTTCGCCGAATCCCACAGATACGCAGTATTTT; cdr3_aa: CAWLSPSPNPTDTQYF
clone_size: NA; j_call: TRBJ2-3; d_call: TRBD2; v_call: TRBV4-3; cdr3_nt: TGCGCCAGCAGCCAACGAGCGGGGAACACAGATACGCAGTATTTT; cdr3_aa: CASSQRAGNTDTQYF
clone_size: few; j_call: TRBJ2-7; d_call: NA; v_call: TRBV5-5; cdr3_nt: TGTGCCAGCAGCTTGAGACCGACAGACCTCGAAATGGACGAGCAGTACTTC; cdr3_aa: CASSLRPTDLEMDEQYF
clone_size: many; j_call: TRBJ2-5; d_call: TRBD2; v_call: TRBV3-1; cdr3_nt: TGTGCCAGCAGCCCTTCGACTAGCGGGGGAGAGACCCAGTACTTC; cdr3_aa: CASSPSTSGGETQYF
clone_size: NA; j_call: TRBJ1-4; d_call: NA; v_call: TRBV29-1; cdr3_nt: TGCAGCGCCTTAGGGTCCTTAAACTCAGCTAATGAAAAACTGTTTTTT; cdr3_aa: CSALGSLNSANEKLFF
clone_size: NA; j_call: TRBJ2-1; d_call: TRBD2; v_call: TRBV24-1; cdr3_nt: TGTGCCACCAGACCGGGACTAGCGGGTCCCTCCTACAATGAGCAGTTCTTC; cdr3_aa: CATRPGLAGPSYNEQFF
clone_size: few; j_call: TRBJ1-2; d_call: TRBD1; v_call: TRBV4-3; cdr3_nt: TGCGCCAGCAGCCAACTCACTGGAGGGGGCTATGGCCCCACCTTC; cdr3_aa: CASSQLTGGGYGPTF
clone_size: many; j_call: TRBJ2-7; d_call: NA; v_call: TRBV20-1; cdr3_nt: TGCAGTGCTAGTCAGGCAGGCGAGGAGGAGCAGTACTTC; cdr3_aa: CSASQAGEEEQYF